These T cell receptor beta chains were read from a single sample in a study of shared clonotypes between healthy human individuals. This table comes from immunoSEQ multiplex PCR, and its TCRdb copy is limited to in-frame clones, with some not included. Of about 1,800,000 clones listed, less than 95% were seen once; the top ten hold around 1%. Sequenced material: naive CD8+ T cells sorted from blood. The receptors originated from a young man in good health. Both conserved end residues are part of each CDR3. A D gene is named only where the DNA matches it firmly. Not all rows give a size; the values are once, few, many and, for expanded clones, a class.

once | TRBV11-2 | TRBD1 | CASSYLDRGAQYF
- | TRBV5-6 | - | CASRDSYNEQFF
once | TRBV5-4 | TRBD2 | CASSSPSGGRGGADTQYF
- | TRBV5-1 | TRBD2 | CASSLATSEARREETQYF
once | TRBV20-1 | - | CSADTYLAFF
- | TRBV10-1 | - | CASSPGGSYNEQFF
- | TRBV7-8 | TRBD2 | CASSLGLAGAVLTLGTQYF
- | TRBV7-2 | - | CASSLVLPLGSGELFF
- | TRBV5-4 | - | CASSSGPLNTEAFF
- | TRBV10-2 | - | CASSFRPQTPGANVLTF
- | TRBV30 | - | CAWADGAASNQPQHF
- | TRBV5-1 | - | CASSSTEVQDRGTEAFF
- | TRBV7-9 | TRBD2 | CAIISGRANAILNTGELFF
- | TRBV27 | - | CASSTMGNQPQHF
- | TRBV11-2 | TRBD2 | CASSWGSGGYEQYF
- | TRBV4-1 | - | CASSQAYTTGQTVQYF